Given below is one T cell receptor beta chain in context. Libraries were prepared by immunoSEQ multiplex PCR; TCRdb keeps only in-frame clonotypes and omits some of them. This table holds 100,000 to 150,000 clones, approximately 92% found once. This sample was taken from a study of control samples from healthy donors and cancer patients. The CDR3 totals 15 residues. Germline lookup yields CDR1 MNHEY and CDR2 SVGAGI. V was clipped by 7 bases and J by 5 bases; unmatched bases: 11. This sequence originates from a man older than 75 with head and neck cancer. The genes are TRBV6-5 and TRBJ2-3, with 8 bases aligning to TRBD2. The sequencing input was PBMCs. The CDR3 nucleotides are TGTGCCAGCAATCGCGTAGCGGGAATCAAAGATACGCAGTATTTT. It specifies CASNRVAGIKDTQYF.